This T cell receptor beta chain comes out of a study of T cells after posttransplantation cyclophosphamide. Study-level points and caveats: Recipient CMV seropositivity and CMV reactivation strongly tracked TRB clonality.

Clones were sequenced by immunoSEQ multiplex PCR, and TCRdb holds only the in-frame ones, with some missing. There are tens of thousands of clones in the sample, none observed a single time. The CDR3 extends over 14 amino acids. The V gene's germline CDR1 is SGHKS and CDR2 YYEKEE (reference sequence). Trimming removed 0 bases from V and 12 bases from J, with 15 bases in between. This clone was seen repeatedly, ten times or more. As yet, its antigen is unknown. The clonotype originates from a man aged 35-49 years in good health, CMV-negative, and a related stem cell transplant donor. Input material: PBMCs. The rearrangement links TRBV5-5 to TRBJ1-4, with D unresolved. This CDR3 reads CASSLVVGGLELFF. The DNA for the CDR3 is TGTGCCAGCAGCTTGGTAGTCGGAGGGTTGGAACTGTTTTTT.